This T cell receptor beta chain was identified in a study of PD-1 blockade in mismatch repair-deficient tumors. The CDR3 extends over 11 amino acids. V dropped 4 bases and J dropped 5; count of bases not matched to a gene: 1. Germline lookup yields CDR1 DFQATT and CDR2 SNEGSKA (reference sequence). This clone has just one count. This table comes from immunoSEQ multiplex PCR, and its TCRdb copy is limited to in-frame clones, with some not included. The sample lists 15,000 to 20,000 clones; approximately 87% were seen once. The clonotype was recovered from an adult with mismatch repair-deficient cancer. The chain couples TRBV20-1 to TRBJ2-5, with TRBD1 identical over 7 bases. The specimen was PBMCs, collected about 22 weeks after starting pembrolizumab. CDR3 nucleotides: TGCAGTGCTACACAGGGGGAGACCCAGTACTTC. This translates into CSATQGETQYF.